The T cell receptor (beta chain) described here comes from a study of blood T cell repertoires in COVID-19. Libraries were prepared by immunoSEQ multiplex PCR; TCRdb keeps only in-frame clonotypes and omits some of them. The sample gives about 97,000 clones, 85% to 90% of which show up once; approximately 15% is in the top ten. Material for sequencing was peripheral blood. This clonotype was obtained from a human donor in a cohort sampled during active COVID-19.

CDR3 residues: CASSFYGGLFF. CDR3 in DNA: TGTGCCAGCAGTTTTTATGGCGGGCTGTTTTTT. This rearrangement joins TRBV28 to TRBJ2-2; D ambiguous. The CDR3 is 11 residues long. V lost 3 bases and J 13 bases, leaving 9 bases between the germline ends. Germline CDR1 and CDR2: MDHEN and SYDVKM.